These 21 T cell receptor beta chains were all obtained from the same sample, sequenced in a study of T cell changes during pregnancy in multiple sclerosis. TCRdb keeps only in-frame clones here, not all; method: immunoSEQ multiplex PCR. The table includes fewer than 130,000 clones, roughly nine tenths detected once. The sequencing here drew on peripheral blood, taken after pregnancy. These TCRs come from a female donor with multiple sclerosis, enrolled in a pregnancy study.

This chain links TRBV7-3 with TRBJ2-3, with TRBD1 matching over 11 bases. Germline loops: CDR1 SGHTA, CDR2 FQGTGA. This CDR3 region has 16 residues. V lost 5 bases and J lost 7; bases outside the gene matches: 11. In DNA form, the CDR3 reads TGTGCCAGCAGCACGACCGGGACAGGGGGTGCATATACGCAGTATTTT. It codes for CASSTTGTGGAYTQYF.

Only a few counts were recorded for this clone. The identical CDR3 is also encoded by other nucleotide sequences in the sample. The CDR3 here is CASSGQVYQPQHF. Written as DNA, the CDR3 is TGTGCCAGCAGTGGACAGGTCTATCAGCCCCAGCATTTT. The rearrangement links TRBV6-1 to TRBJ1-5, with D tentatively TRBD1 (6 bases). This CDR3 has 13 amino acids. Germline V gene sequence: CDR1 MNHNS, CDR2 SASEGT. Trimming left V 4 bases short and J 5 bases short, with 9 bases between.

The rearrangement links TRBV7-8 to TRBJ2-5; D is unclear. V gave up 9 bases and J gave up 5 bases, with 19 bases separating them. The CDR3 sequence is 14 residues long. CDR1 is SGHVS, CDR2 FQNEAQ, per germline. The CDR3 DNA follows: TGTGCCAGTGCCCGCTTGAGTATAGTGGAGACCCAGTACTTC. Translation gives CASARLSIVETQYF.

This clone was seen more than once but under ten times. V is TRBV2 and J is TRBJ1-5; D is ambiguous. The CDR3 length is 14 residues. The germline CDR1 and CDR2 sequences are SNHLY and FYNNEI. V was trimmed by 3 bases and J by 6 bases, leaving 12 bases between them. Here the CDR3 DNA reads TGTGCCAGCAGTGATAGAGGGATTGGTCAGCCCCAGCATTTT. Residues: CASSDRGIGQPQHF.

The chain links TRBV27 to TRBJ1-4; the match to TRBD1 covers 9 bases. The CDR3 consists of 16 residues. With 9 bases clipped from V and 7 bases from J, the junction kept 15 bases outside the gene matches. Germline lookup yields CDR1 MNHEY and CDR2 SMNVEV (reference sequence). The CDR3 DNA is TGTGCCAGGGAGACAGGGGGTAGTGGGTTAACTGAAAAACTGTTTTTT. This translates into CARETGGSGLTEKLFF.

The V and J genes are TRBV5-1 and TRBJ2-1; D is possibly TRBD2 (6 bases). Looked up from germline, CDR1 is SGHRS and CDR2 is YFSETQ. The V gene lost 5 bases and the J gene lost 8 bases, with 11 bases spanning the gap. This CDR3 is 12 amino acids long. CDR3 protein: CASRTTSHEQFF. The DNA for the CDR3 is TGCGCCAGCAGGACTACTAGCCATGAGCAGTTCTTC.

The V gene is TRBV29-1, the J gene TRBJ2-3; 9 bases line up with TRBD2. The V segment lost 6 bases and the J segment 3 bases; nucleotides outside the gene matches: 7. Germline assignment: CDR1 SQVTM and CDR2 ANQGSEA. The CDR3 runs 14 residues. The CDR3 region is CSVAPSGVTDTQYF. The CDR3 DNA is TGCAGCGTGGCCCCTAGCGGGGTAACAGATACGCAGTATTTT.

The chain links TRBV6-5 to TRBJ2-7; 9 bases are a match to TRBD1. Losses at the gene ends were 6 bases for V and 2 bases for J; bases not matched to a gene: 5. CDR3 length: 14 amino acids. CDR1 is MNHEY and CDR2 is SVGAGI in the germline V gene. The DNA of the CDR3 is TGTGCCAGCAGCTTGGGACAGGGCACCTACGAGCAGTACTTC. Its protein product is CASSLGQGTYEQYF.

In this sample, this clone turned up once. This chain links TRBV7-6 with TRBJ2-1; 7 nucleotides align to TRBD2. The CDR3 covers 15 residues. Germline CDR1 SGHVS, CDR2 FNYEAQ. J lost 5 bases, V lost 5 bases, and 9 bases had no gene match. The CDR3 protein is CASSPTSLSNNEQFF. The CDR3 DNA sequence: TGTGCCAGCAGCCCGACTAGCCTATCGAACAATGAGCAGTTCTTC.

V and J are TRBV6-1 and TRBJ1-5; 8 nucleotides line up with TRBD1. V lost 11 bases to trimming and J lost 2 bases; unmatched junction nucleotides: 5. Looked up from germline, CDR1 is MNHNS and CDR2 is SASEGT. The CDR3 totals 13 residues. In DNA, the CDR3 is TGTGCCGTCAAGACAGGGGGCAATCAGCCCCAGCATTTT. Residues: CAVKTGGNQPQHF.

The V call is TRBV19, the J call TRBJ2-1; 9 bases agree with TRBD2. Germline V gene lookup returns CDR1 LNHDA and CDR2 SQIVND (reference sequence). The CDR3 length is 15 residues. Trimming removed 8 bases from V and 5 bases from J; junction bases left unmatched: 10. The CDR3 loop is CASGGERGENNEQFF. CDR3 in DNA: TGTGCCAGTGGAGGGGAGCGGGGGGAGAACAATGAGCAGTTCTTC.

This chain uses TRBV21-1 with TRBJ2-7; the table names TRBD2, a call not compared with the DNA. TRBV21-1 represents a pseudogene. The CDR3 totals 15 residues. CDR3: CASSTIRTDSYEQYF. The CDR3 DNA follows: TGTGCCAGCAGCACGATCCGGACTGATTCCTACGAGCAGTACTTC.

J is TRBJ2-7 and V is TRBV2; D gene ambiguous. Germline V gene data show CDR1 as SNHLY and CDR2 as FYNNEI. The CDR3 contains 16 residues. With 0 bases removed from V and 0 bases from J, the gap between germline ends came to 12 bases. The DNA for the CDR3 is TGTGCCAGCAGTGAAGCGAGGTTATCCACCTCCTACGAGCAGTACTTC. Translated, it gives CASSEARLSTSYEQYF.

The chain employs TRBV30 and TRBJ2-5; a possible D gene is TRBD1 (5 bases). Trimming took off 1 base at V and 1 base at J, with 10 bases between the two ends. In germline, CDR1 is GTSNPN, CDR2 SVGIG (reference sequence). The CDR3 spans 14 residues. The CDR3 coding sequence is TGTGCCTGGAGTGGCGGCCAGGGCCAAGAGACCCAGTACTTC. Protein: CAWSGGQGQETQYF.

This clone has only one observation. The rearrangement uses TRBV6-5 and TRBJ2-3; D ambiguous. CDR1 MNHEY and CDR2 SVGAGI come from the germline V gene. Trimming shortened V by 6 bases and J by 1 base, and 8 bases separated the two germline ends. The CDR3 is made up of 13 amino acids. CDR3 loop: CASSAPGTDTQYF. CDR3 coding DNA: TGTGCCAGCAGCGCTCCAGGCACAGATACGCAGTATTTT.

This chain uses TRBV13 with TRBJ2-5; possible D gene TRBD1, 5 bases. Germline CDR1 and CDR2: PRHDT and FYEKMQ (reference sequence). Trimming shortened V by 4 bases and J by 0 bases, and 12 bases separated the two germline ends. The CDR3 sequence is 15 residues long. The CDR3 region has the DNA TGTGCCAGCAGCTCCTTGGGGCAGAACCAAGAGACCCAGTACTTC. This encodes CASSSLGQNQETQYF.

V is TRBV25-1 and J is TRBJ1-5; unclear D gene. Germline V gene sequence: CDR1 MGHDK, CDR2 SYGVNS. The CDR3 covers 14 residues. V was pared by 3 bases and J by 1 base, with 7 bases between. The CDR3 sequence: CASSEFGSNQPQHF. CDR3 DNA sequence: TGTGCCAGCAGTGAGTTCGGGAGCAATCAGCCCCAGCATTTT. The entire variable domain, with the rest obtained from reference TRBV25-1 and TRBJ1-5, is as follows: EADIYQTPRYLVIGTGKKITLECSQTMGHDKMYWYQQDPGMELHLIHYSYGVNSTEKGDLSSESTVSRIRTEHFPLTLESARPSHTSQYLCASSEFGSNQPQHFGDGTRLSIL.

The rearrangement uses TRBV5-5 and TRBJ1-2; a possible D gene is TRBD1 (5 bases). The CDR3 consists of 14 residues. CDR1 is SGHKS, CDR2 YYEKEE, per germline (reference sequence). V shed 0 bases and J shed 4 bases, with 10 bases lying between them. In DNA form, the CDR3 reads TGTGCCAGCAGCTTGGCAGGGCCGAGCTATGGCTACACCTTC. Protein product: CASSLAGPSYGYTF.

The gene calls are TRBV20-1 and TRBJ2-7, with 7 bases identical to TRBD1. The CDR3 consists of 11 residues. Germline CDR1 reads DFQATT; CDR2 reads SNEGSKA (reference sequence). The V gene end was trimmed by 5 bases and the J gene end by 6 bases; junction bases not matched to a gene: 4. The CDR3 region is CSAQTGVEQYF. DNA of the CDR3: TGCAGTGCTCAAACAGGGGTCGAGCAGTACTTC.

The J gene is TRBJ1-2, the V gene TRBV5-1, with TRBD1 matching over 8 bases. Per germline, CDR1 SGHRS and CDR2 YFSETQ. Germline trimming cut 4 bases from V and 5 bases from J; bases unmatched to any gene: 7. There are 14 residues in the CDR3. The CDR3 loop is CASSPDRVEYGYTF. CDR3 DNA: TGCGCCAGCAGCCCGGACAGGGTGGAGTATGGCTACACCTTC. The full variable domain, with the rest looked up from reference TRBV5-1 and TRBJ1-2, is KAGVTQTPRYLIKTRGQQVTLSCSPISGHRSVSWYQQTPGQGLQFLFEYFSETQRNKGNFPGRFSGRQFSNSRSEMNVSTLELGDSALYLCASSPDRVEYGYTFGSGTRLTVV.

This chain links TRBV7-6 with TRBJ2-7; D might be TRBD2 (6 bases). The V gene lost 6 bases and the J gene lost 1 base, with 13 bases spanning the gap. The germline V gene encodes CDR1 SGHVS and CDR2 FNYEAQ. CDR3 length: 14 residues. The chain's CDR3 is CASSSRLDSYEQYF. CDR3 in DNA: TGTGCCAGCAGTTCTAGACTAGATTCCTACGAGCAGTACTTC. Using reference TRBV7-6 and TRBJ2-7 for the parts outside the CDR3, the full variable domain is GAGVSQSPRYKVTKRGQDVALRCDPISGHVSLYWYRQALGQGPEFLTYFNYEAQQDKSGLPNDRFSAERPEGSISTLTIQRTEQRDSAMYRCASSSRLDSYEQYFGPGTRLTVT.